Listed here are 4 T cell receptor beta chains from one sample, sequenced in a study of cytomegalovirus exposure and HLA in healthy donors. Using immunoSEQ multiplex PCR, the repertoire was profiled, and TCRdb retains in-frame clones only, with some absent. This table holds around 350,000 clones, 80% to 90% found once. The sequenced sample was PBMCs. The receptors stem from a woman between 18 and 30 years old in good health and CMV-seronegative.

J is TRBJ2-7 and V is TRBV4-1, with TRBD1 identical over 10 bases. CDR1 and CDR2 (germline): MGHRA, YSYEKL. The CDR3 has 17 residues. The V and J ends lost 4 bases and 3 bases, in that order; junction bases with no gene match: 12. The CDR3 protein is CASSRTPGQGRNYEQYF. The CDR3 nucleotides are TGCGCCAGCAGCCGCACGCCGGGACAGGGGAGGAACTACGAGCAGTACTTC.

V usage is TRBV15 and J usage is TRBJ2-2; 10 nucleotides align to TRBD2. Germline CDR1 LNHNV, CDR2 YYDKDF (reference sequence). This CDR3 comprises 16 residues. Losses at the gene ends were 7 bases for V and 4 bases for J; bases not matched to a gene: 9. The CDR3 loop is CATTKAGGQATGELFF. DNA of the CDR3: TGTGCCACCACCAAAGCGGGAGGGCAGGCCACCGGGGAGCTGTTTTTT.

This clone appeared a few times. The chain couples TRBV5-1 to TRBJ1-1, with TRBD1 identical over 8 bases. J was trimmed by 8 bases and V by 3 bases; bases with no gene match: 6. Per germline, CDR1 SGHRS and CDR2 YFSETQ. The CDR3 is 13 amino acids. DNA of the CDR3: TGCGCCAGCAGCTACACTCGGACAGGGGAAGCTTTCTTT. Translated: CASSYTRTGEAFF.

The genes are TRBV25-1 and TRBJ2-1; 11 bases match TRBD2. The germline CDR1 and CDR2 sequences are MGHDK and SYGVNS. The CDR3 runs 16 residues. Trimming cost V 5 bases and J 5 bases; bases outside gene matches: 8. CDR3 amino acids: CASSPTGTSGNNEQFF. The CDR3, as DNA: TGTGCCAGCAGTCCAACCGGGACTAGCGGCAACAATGAGCAGTTCTTC.